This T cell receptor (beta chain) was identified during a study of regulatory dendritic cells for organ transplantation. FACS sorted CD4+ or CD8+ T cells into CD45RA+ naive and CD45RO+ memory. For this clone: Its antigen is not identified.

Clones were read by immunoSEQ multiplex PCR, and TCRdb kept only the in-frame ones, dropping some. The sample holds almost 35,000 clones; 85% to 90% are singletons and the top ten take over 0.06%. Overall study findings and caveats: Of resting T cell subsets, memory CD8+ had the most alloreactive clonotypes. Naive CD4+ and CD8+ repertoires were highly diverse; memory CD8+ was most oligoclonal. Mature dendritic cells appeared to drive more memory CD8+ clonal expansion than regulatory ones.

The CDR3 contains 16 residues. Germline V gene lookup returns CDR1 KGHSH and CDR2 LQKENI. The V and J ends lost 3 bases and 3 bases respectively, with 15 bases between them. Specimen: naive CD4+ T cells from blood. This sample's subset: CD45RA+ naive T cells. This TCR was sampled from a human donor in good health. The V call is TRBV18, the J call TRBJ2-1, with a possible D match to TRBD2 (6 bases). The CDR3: CASSPLISGYYNEQFF. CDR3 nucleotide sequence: TGTGCCAGCTCACCTCTTATCAGCGGGTACTACAATGAGCAGTTCTTC.